The rows below give T cell receptor beta chains drawn from one sample of a study of identifying expanded T cells in peripheral blood. Profiled with immunoSEQ multiplex PCR; TCRdb holds only in-frame clones, not every one. This table holds over 100,000 clones, about nine tenths found once. The specimen was blood. These TCRs come from a person aged 18 to 70 in good health. Both conserved end residues are part of each CDR3. D genes are given only for firm matches. Rows give clone size only sometimes, using once, few, many, or a class for an expanded clone.

d_gene	v_gene	abundance	j_gene	CDR3nt	CDR3aa
-	TRBV27	-	TRBJ1-1	TGTGCCAGCAGTTTATTGGGTCAGCTAGAAGCTTTCTTT	CASSLLGQLEAFF
TRBD1	TRBV28	-	TRBJ2-7	TGTGCCAGCAGTTTAACCGGGACAGGGTACTCCTACGAGCAGTACTTC	CASSLTGTGYSYEQYF
-	TRBV14	-	TRBJ2-1	TGTGCCAGCAGCCAAGACTACAATGAGCAGTTCTTC	CASSQDYNEQFF
-	TRBV30	-	TRBJ1-4	TGTGCCTGGAGTGCCGCTTACACAACTAATGAAAAACTGTTTTTT	CAWSAAYTTNEKLFF
-	TRBV19	-	TRBJ2-3	TGTGCCAGTAGTATACCTGGGGATACAGATACGCAGTATTTT	CASSIPGDTDTQYF
-	TRBV5-1	once	TRBJ1-5	TGCGCCAGCAGCCCCAACGGAGGAGGGAACCATCAGCCCCAGCATTTT	CASSPNGGGNHQPQHF
-	TRBV7-2	-	TRBJ1-1	TGTGCCAGCAGCTCGTCTTATAATGCACGAAACACTGAAGCTTTCTTT	CASSSSYNARNTEAFF
-	TRBV6-5	-	TRBJ2-7	TGTGCCAGCAGTTCCCCCCGAGGCGGGAACTCCTACGAGCAGTACTTC	CASSSPRGGNSYEQYF
TRBD1	TRBV5-1	-	TRBJ2-4	TGCGCCAGCAGACCGACAGGGGTCGAAAACATTCAGTACTTC	CASRPTGVENIQYF
TRBD2	TRBV7-6	few	TRBJ2-7	TGTGCCAGCAGCTGGACTAGCGGCTACGAGCAGTACTTC	CASSWTSGYEQYF
-	TRBV5-4	-	TRBJ2-5	TGTGCCAGCAGCCCGGTCGCGGAGACCCAGTACTTC	CASSPVAETQYF
-	TRBV6-5	-	TRBJ1-1	TGTGCCAGCAGGTACGGGCAGACGAACACTGAAGCTTTCTTT	CASRYGQTNTEAFF
TRBD1	TRBV7-9	-	TRBJ2-1	TGTGCCAGCAGCTTCTTACAGGGGAGTGCGTATAACAATGAGCAGTTCTTC	CASSFLQGSAYNNEQFF
-	TRBV14	-	TRBJ1-4	TGTGCCAGCAGCCAAGAGGACTGGGGAAGGTCTAATGAAAAACTGTTTTTT	CASSQEDWGRSNEKLFF
TRBD2	TRBV2	-	TRBJ2-1	TGTGCCAGCACCCTTGGGCTAGCGGGAGCTGGTGAGCAGTTCTTC	CASTLGLAGAGEQFF
-	TRBV6-1	once	TRBJ2-5	TGTGCCAGCAGTGAATTTGAAGAGACCCAGTACTTC	CASSEFEETQYF
TRBD2	TRBV7-2	-	TRBJ2-3	TGTGCCAGCAGCTTAGCGCTTAGCGGGGGCGATACGCAGTATTTT	CASSLALSGGDTQYF
-	TRBV18	-	TRBJ2-7	TGTGCCAGCCGGGGGGGACAGTCCTCCTACGAGCAGTACTTC	CASRGGQSSYEQYF
-	TRBV16	few	TRBJ1-2	TGTGCCAGCAGCCAATCGCCGGGCCTCTATGGCTACACCTTC	CASSQSPGLYGYTF
-	TRBV10-1	-	TRBJ2-2	TGCGCCAGCAGTGAGTTGCTCACCGGGGAGCTGTTTTTT	CASSELLTGELFF
-	TRBV6-5	-	TRBJ2-7	TGTGCCAGCAGTTACGCCGACACCAACTACGAGCAGTACTTC	CASSYADTNYEQYF
TRBD2	TRBV9	-	TRBJ2-5	TGTGCCAGCAGCGGACTAGCGGGGATGGAGACCCAGTACTTC	CASSGLAGMETQYF
TRBD2	TRBV5-4	-	TRBJ2-3	TGTGCCAGCACCCAAGGGCTAGCGGGAACAGATACGCAGTATTTT	CASTQGLAGTDTQYF
-	TRBV2	-	TRBJ1-5	TGTGCCAGCATGGCGGGATGGGGGTTGGTTCAGCCCCAGCATTTT	CASMAGWGLVQPQHF
-	TRBV6-6	-	TRBJ2-7	TGTGCCAGCAGTTACTCCAGGGCAGGAACCTACGAGCAGTACTTC	CASSYSRAGTYEQYF
-	TRBV6-5	-	TRBJ1-4	TGTGCCAGCAGTTTCCGTCAAGGGAATGAAAAACTGTTTTTT	CASSFRQGNEKLFF
TRBD2	TRBV7-6	-	TRBJ2-3	TGTGCCAGCAGCTTAGCGGGAGGGTCCACAGATACGCAGTATTTT	CASSLAGGSTDTQYF
TRBD2	TRBV5-1	-	TRBJ2-2	TGCGCCAGCAGCTACTGGACTAGCGGTAACACCGGGGAGCTGTTTTTT	CASSYWTSGNTGELFF
-	TRBV6-5	-	TRBJ1-5	TGTGCCAGCAGTTACTCGTCAGATCAGCCCCAGCATTTT	CASSYSSDQPQHF
TRBD1	TRBV7-3	-	TRBJ1-1	TGTGCCAGCAGCCAAAACAGGGGTTCCCGAACTGCTGAAGCTTTCTTT	CASSQNRGSRTAEAFF
TRBD1	TRBV5-1	-	TRBJ1-4	TGCGCCAGCAGCGGGACAGGGGAAAAACTGTTTTTT	CASSGTGEKLFF
-	TRBV7-9	-	TRBJ2-1	TGTGCCAGCAGCTTAGAGGGCCTCAACAATGAGCAGTTCTTC	CASSLEGLNNEQFF
-	TRBV19	-	TRBJ1-2	TGTGCCAGTAGTACCCCAGGAAGACCTAACTATGGCTACACCTTC	CASSTPGRPNYGYTF
-	TRBV11-2	-	TRBJ2-5	TGTGCCAGCAGCTTGTTCGAGACCCAGTACTTC	CASSLFETQYF
-	TRBV2	-	TRBJ1-5	TGTGCCAGCTCCTTGCGGGGCGATCAGCCCCAGCATTTT	CASSLRGDQPQHF
-	TRBV7-9	-	TRBJ2-5	TGTGCCAGCAGCCCCCGCATGGGGTCGGGAGAGACCCAGTACTTC	CASSPRMGSGETQYF
TRBD2	TRBV28	-	TRBJ2-7	TGTGCCAGCAGCGGGAGGTGCGAGCAGTACTTC	CASSGRCEQYF
-	TRBV4-2	-	TRBJ2-3	TGTGCCAGCAGCCAAGTCCCGGGACTGGGGTATCATACGCAGTATTTT	CASSQVPGLGYHTQYF
-	TRBV18	few	TRBJ1-6	TGTGCCAGCTCACCATCGCTTAATTCACCCCTCCACTTT	CASSPSLNSPLHF
TRBD2	TRBV28	-	TRBJ2-1	TGTGCCAGCAGAAAAGCGGGAGTGGCTGAGCAGTTCTTC	CASRKAGVAEQFF
TRBD1	TRBV6-1	-	TRBJ1-5	TGTGCCAGCATCCAGACAGGGGGAAGCAATCAGCCCCAGCATTTT	CASIQTGGSNQPQHF
TRBD1	TRBV7-9	-	TRBJ2-5	TGTGCCAGCATCGACAGGGGTCAAGAGACCCAGTACTTC	CASIDRGQETQYF
TRBD2	TRBV5-1	-	TRBJ2-6	TGCGCCAGCAGCTCGGAGGGCAGGGGTGTTGGCGGGAGGACCTCTGGGGCCAACGTCCTGACTTTC	CASSSEGRGVGGRTSGANVLTF
TRBD1	TRBV5-1	-	TRBJ1-2	TGCGCCAGCAGGGTCCGGGACAGGGGCGCCGTCGGAGGCTACACCTTC	CASRVRDRGAVGGYTF
TRBD1	TRBV19	-	TRBJ2-5	TGTGCCACCCAATCGACAGGGGCCGAAGAGACCCAGTACTTC	CATQSTGAEETQYF